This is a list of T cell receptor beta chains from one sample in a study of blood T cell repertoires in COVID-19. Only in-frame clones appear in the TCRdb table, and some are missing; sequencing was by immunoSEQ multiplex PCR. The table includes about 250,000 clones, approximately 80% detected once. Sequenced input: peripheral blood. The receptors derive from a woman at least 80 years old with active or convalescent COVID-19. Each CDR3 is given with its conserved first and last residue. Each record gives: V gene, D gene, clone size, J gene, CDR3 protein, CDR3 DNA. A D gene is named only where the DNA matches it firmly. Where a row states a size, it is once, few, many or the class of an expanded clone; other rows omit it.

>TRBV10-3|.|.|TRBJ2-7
CATTLSGHHSYEQYF
TGTGCCACGACCTTATCGGGACACCACTCCTACGAGCAGTACTTC
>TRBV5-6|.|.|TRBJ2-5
CASSLLQGLETQYF
TGTGCCAGCAGCTTGTTACAGGGCCTGGAGACCCAGTACTTC
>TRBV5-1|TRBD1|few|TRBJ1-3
CASSSDRDGNTIYF
TGCGCCAGCAGCTCGGACAGGGACGGAAACACCATATATTTT
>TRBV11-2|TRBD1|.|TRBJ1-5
CASIPTTGANNQPQHF
TGTGCCAGCATCCCTACGACAGGGGCCAACAATCAGCCCCAGCATTTT
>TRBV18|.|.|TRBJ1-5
CASSPQRSSNQPQHF
TGTGCCAGCTCACCCCAAAGGAGTAGCAATCAGCCCCAGCATTTT
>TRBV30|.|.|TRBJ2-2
CAWSLGATGELFF
TGTGCCTGGAGTCTGGGAGCTACCGGGGAGCTGTTTTTT
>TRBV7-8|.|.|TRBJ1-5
CASSLERQFSNQPQHF
TGTGCCAGCAGCTTAGAGCGGCAGTTTAGCAATCAGCCCCAGCATTTT
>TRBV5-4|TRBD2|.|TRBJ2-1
CASRAGTSGSNEQFF
TGTGCCAGCAGGGCGGGGACTAGCGGGAGTAATGAGCAGTTCTTC
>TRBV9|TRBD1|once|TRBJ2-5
CASSATSGTASQETQYF
TGTGCCAGCAGCGCAACCTCTGGGACAGCCTCCCAAGAGACCCAGTACTTC
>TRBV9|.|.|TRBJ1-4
CASSWQGATNEKLFF
TGTGCCAGCAGCTGGCAGGGTGCCACTAATGAAAAACTGTTTTTT
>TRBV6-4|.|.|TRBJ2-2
CASSDQGNTGELFF
TGTGCCAGCAGTGACCAGGGGAACACCGGGGAGCTGTTTTTT
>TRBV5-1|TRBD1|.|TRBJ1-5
CASSTDRGGSNQPQHF
TGCGCCAGCAGCACTGACAGGGGAGGGAGCAATCAGCCCCAGCATTTT
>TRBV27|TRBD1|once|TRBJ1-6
CASSLSGYRGVSPLHF
TGTGCCAGCAGTTTATCGGGGTACAGGGGGGTTTCACCCCTCCACTTT
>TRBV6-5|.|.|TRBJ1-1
CASRTVANTEAFF
TGTGCCAGCAGGACAGTAGCTAACACTGAAGCTTTCTTT
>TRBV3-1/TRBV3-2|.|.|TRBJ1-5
CASSQDGGSGPQHF
TGTGCCAGCAGCCAAGATGGCGGTTCCGGGCCCCAGCATTTT
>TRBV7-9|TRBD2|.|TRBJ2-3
CASNRGAGGTDTQYF
TGTGCCAGCAACCGCGGAGCGGGGGGCACAGATACGCAGTATTTT
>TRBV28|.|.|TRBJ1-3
CASSFWQVRAGNTIYF
TGTGCCAGCAGTTTCTGGCAGGTGCGCGCTGGAAACACCATATATTTT
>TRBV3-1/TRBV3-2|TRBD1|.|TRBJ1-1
CASSQEKQGLEAFF
TGTGCCAGCAGCCAAGAAAAACAGGGGCTTGAAGCTTTCTTT
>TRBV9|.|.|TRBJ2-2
CASSVAYGHLTGELFF
TGTGCCAGCAGCGTAGCTTATGGACACCTCACCGGGGAGCTGTTTTTT
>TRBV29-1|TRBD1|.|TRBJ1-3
CSVGTAAGNTIYF
TGCAGCGTCGGGACAGCTGCTGGAAACACCATATATTTT
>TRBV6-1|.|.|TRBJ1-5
CASSEGRQPQHF
TGTGCCAGCAGTGAGGGGAGGCAGCCCCAGCATTTT
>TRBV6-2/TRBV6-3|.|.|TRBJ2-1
CASSPTSPNYNEQFF
TGTGCCAGCAGTCCGACATCCCCCAATTACAATGAGCAGTTCTTC
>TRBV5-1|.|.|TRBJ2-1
CASSFQGTWNNEQFF
TGCGCCAGCAGCTTCCAGGGGACCTGGAACAATGAGCAGTTCTTC
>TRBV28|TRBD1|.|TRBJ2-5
CASTRTGGQETQYF
TGTGCCAGCACCCGTACAGGGGGCCAAGAGACCCAGTACTTC